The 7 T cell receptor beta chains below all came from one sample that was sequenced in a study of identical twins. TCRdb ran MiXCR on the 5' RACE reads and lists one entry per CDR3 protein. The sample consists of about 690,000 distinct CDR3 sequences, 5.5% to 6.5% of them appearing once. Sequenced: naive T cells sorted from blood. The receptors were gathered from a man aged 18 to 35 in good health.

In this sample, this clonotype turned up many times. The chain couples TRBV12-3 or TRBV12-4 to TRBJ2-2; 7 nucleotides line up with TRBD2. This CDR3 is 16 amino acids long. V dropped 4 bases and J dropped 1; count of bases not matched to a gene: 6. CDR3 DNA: TGTGCCAGCAGTTCTAGCCCGGGAGGGAACACCGGGGAGCTGTTTTTT. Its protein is CASSSSPGGNTGELFF.

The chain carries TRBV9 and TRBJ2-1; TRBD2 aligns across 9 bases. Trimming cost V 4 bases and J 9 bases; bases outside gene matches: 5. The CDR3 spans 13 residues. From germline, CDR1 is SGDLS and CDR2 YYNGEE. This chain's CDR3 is CASSRAGGGEQFF. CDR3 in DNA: TGTGCCAGCAGCCGAGCGGGAGGTGGTGAGCAGTTCTTC.

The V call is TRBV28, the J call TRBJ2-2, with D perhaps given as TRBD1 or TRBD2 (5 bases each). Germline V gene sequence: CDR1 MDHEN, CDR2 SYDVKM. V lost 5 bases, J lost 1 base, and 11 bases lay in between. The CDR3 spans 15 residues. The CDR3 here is CASSRDQRNTGELFF. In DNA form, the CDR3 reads TGTGCCAGCAGTCGGGACCAAAGGAACACCGGGGAGCTGTTTTTT.

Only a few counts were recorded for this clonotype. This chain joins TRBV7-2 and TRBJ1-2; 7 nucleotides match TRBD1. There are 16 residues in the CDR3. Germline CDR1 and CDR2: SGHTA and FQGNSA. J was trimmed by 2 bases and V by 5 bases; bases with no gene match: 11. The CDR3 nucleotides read TGTGCCAGCAGCCAAGGGGGGGACAGACGAAACTATGGCTACACCTTC. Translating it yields CASSQGGDRRNYGYTF.

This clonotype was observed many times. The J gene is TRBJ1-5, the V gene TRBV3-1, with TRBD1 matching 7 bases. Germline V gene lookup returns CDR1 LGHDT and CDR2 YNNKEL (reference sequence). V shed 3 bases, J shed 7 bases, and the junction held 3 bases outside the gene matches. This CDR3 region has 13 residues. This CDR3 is CASSQTGTQPQHF. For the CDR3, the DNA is TGTGCCAGCAGCCAGACAGGGACCCAGCCCCAGCATTTT. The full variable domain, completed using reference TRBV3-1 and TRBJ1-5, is DTAVSQTPKYLVTQMGNDKSIKCEQNLGHDTMYWYKQDSKKFLKIMFSYNNKELIINETVPNRFSPKSPDKAHLNLHINSLELGDSAVYFCASSQTGTQPQHFGDGTRLSIL.

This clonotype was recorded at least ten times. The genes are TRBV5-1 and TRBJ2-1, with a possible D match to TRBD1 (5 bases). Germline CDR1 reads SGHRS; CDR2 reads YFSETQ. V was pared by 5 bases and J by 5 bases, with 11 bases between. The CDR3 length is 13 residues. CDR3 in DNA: TGCGCCAGCAGTTCCCTAGGGGACAATGAGCAGTTCTTC. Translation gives CASSSLGDNEQFF. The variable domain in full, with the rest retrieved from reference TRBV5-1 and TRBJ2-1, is KAGVTQTPRYLIKTRGQQVTLSCSPISGHRSVSWYQQTPGQGLQFLFEYFSETQRNKGNFPGRFSGRQFSNSRSEMNVSTLELGDSALYLCASSSLGDNEQFFGPGTRLTVL.

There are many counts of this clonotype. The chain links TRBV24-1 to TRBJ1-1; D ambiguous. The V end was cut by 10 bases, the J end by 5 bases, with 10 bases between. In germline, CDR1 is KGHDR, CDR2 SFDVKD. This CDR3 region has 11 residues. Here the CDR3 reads CATGLGTEAFF. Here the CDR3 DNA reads TGTGCCACGGGGTTGGGTACTGAAGCTTTCTTT.